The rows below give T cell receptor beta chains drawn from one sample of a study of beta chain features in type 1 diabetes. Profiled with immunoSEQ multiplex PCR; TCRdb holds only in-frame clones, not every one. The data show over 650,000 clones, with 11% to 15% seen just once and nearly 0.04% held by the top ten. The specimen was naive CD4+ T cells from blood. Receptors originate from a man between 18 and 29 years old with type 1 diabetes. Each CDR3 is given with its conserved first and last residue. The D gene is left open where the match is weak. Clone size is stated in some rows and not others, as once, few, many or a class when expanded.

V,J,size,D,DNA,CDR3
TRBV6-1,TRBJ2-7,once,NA,TGTGCCAGCAAAACTTTCACAGCTACCTACGAGCAGTACTTC,CASKTFTATYEQYF
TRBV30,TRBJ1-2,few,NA,TGTGCCTGGAGTGGGGGCAGGGGCCTCTGGGGCTACACCTTC,CAWSGGRGLWGYTF
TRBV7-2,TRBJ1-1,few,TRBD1,TGTGCCAGCAGCTCCCGATCAGGGGGAACTGAAGCTTTCTTT,CASSSRSGGTEAFF
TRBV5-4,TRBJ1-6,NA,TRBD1,TGTGCCAGCAGCCCTGAAGTCGGACAGGTCTCTAATTCACCCCTCCACTTT,CASSPEVGQVSNSPLHF
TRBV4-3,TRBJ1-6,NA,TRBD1,TGCGCCAGCAGCCAAGACGCGGACAGGGGTTGGAATTCACCCCTCCACTTT,CASSQDADRGWNSPLHF
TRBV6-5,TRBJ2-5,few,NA,TGTGCCAGCAATGTCAAGAAGACCCAGTACTTC,CASNVKKTQYF
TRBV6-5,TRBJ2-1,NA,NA,TGTGCCAGCAGTTACTTGAGGGGCGGATTCAACAATGAGCAGTTCTTC,CASSYLRGGFNNEQFF
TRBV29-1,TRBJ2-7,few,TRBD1,TGCAGCGTCGTGCCGGCAGGGGGAGTATACGAGCAGTACTTC,CSVVPAGGVYEQYF
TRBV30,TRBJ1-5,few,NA,TGTGCCTGGAGCGACCCGCGACTGTATCAGCCCCAGCATTTT,CAWSDPRLYQPQHF
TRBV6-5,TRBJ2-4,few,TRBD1,TGTGCCAGCCGCCTGCAGGGGGACAAAAACATTCAGTACTTC,CASRLQGDKNIQYF
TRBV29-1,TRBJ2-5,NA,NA,TGCAGCGTTGGGGCAGGGGAGGGTCAAGAGACCCAGTACTTC,CSVGAGEGQETQYF
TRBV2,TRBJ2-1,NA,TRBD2,TGTGCCAGCAGTGAGTTGGGACTAGCTTACAATGAGCAGTTCTTC,CASSELGLAYNEQFF
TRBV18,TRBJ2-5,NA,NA,TGTGCCAGCTCACCCGCCGGGCCAGCCCAAGAGACCCAGTACTTC,CASSPAGPAQETQYF
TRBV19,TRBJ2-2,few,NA,TGTGCCAGCGGGTGGTCCGGGGAGCTGTTTTTT,CASGWSGELFF
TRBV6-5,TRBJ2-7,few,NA,TGTGCCAGCAGACCGACAGAGAGCTCCTACGAGCAGTACTTC,CASRPTESSYEQYF
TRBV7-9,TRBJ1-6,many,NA,TGTGCCAGCAGTATTAGTGAGAATTCACCCCTCCACTTT,CASSISENSPLHF
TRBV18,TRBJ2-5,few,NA,TGTGCCAGCTCAACTCAGGGTCAAGAGACCCAGTACTTC,CASSTQGQETQYF
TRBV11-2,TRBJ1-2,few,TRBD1,TGTGCCAGCAGTCCCGACAGGGTAGGAGCCTACACCTTC,CASSPDRVGAYTF
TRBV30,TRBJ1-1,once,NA,TGTGCCTGGAGTGGGGACAAGGCCACTGAAGCTTTCTTT,CAWSGDKATEAFF
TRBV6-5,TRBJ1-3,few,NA,TGTGCCAGCACTGACAGTATGTCTGGAAACACCATATATTTT,CASTDSMSGNTIYF
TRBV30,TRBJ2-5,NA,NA,TGTGCCGTGGGGGCTGCGGTGACCCAGTACTTC,CAVGAAVTQYF
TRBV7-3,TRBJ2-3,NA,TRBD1,TGTGCCAGCAGCTTAACGGGACAGGGCACAGATACGCAGTATTTT,CASSLTGQGTDTQYF
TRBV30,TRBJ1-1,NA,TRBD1,TGTGCCTGGAGTCCACAGGGGAGGGACACTGAAGCTTTCTTT,CAWSPQGRDTEAFF
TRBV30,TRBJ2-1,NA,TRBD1,TGTGCCTGGAGTGCGGGGACAGGGGGCTTCTCCTACAATGAGCAGTTCTTC,CAWSAGTGGFSYNEQFF
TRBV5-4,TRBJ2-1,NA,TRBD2,TGTGCCAGCAGCATACAAGCGGGGAGCTCCTACAATGAGCAGTTCTTC,CASSIQAGSSYNEQFF